The rows below give T cell receptor beta chains drawn from one sample of a study of tumor-infiltrating lymphocytes in oesophageal squamous cell carcinoma. One entry per CDR3 protein, called by TCRdb with MiXCR from the PCR reads. The sample includes approximately 17,000 distinct CDR3 sequences, roughly 45% of them seen just once. Sequencing used blood. Receptor source: a female donor with esophageal squamous cell carcinoma. Each CDR3 is given with its conserved first and last residue. D genes are given only for firm matches. A clone size is listed for some rows: how often the clone was seen (once, few, many), or a class if it is expanded.

>TRBV27|.|TRBJ1-1|TRBD1|13
CASSDRARTEAFF
TGTGCCAGCAGTGACAGGGCGAGAACTGAAGCTTTCTTT
>TRBV28|few|TRBJ2-1|TRBD2|18
CASSPGTSGRKRNNEQFF
TGTGCCAGCAGTCCTGGGACTAGCGGGAGGAAAAGGAATAATGAGCAGTTCTTC
>TRBV19|.|TRBJ2-3|TRBD1|14
CASSARQGSDTQYF
TGTGCCAGTAGTGCGCGACAGGGTTCAGATACGCAGTATTTT
>TRBV12-3/TRBV12-4|.|TRBJ2-2|TRBD1|14
CASKGQGPTGELFF
TGTGCCAGCAAAGGACAGGGACCCACCGGGGAGCTGTTTTTT
>TRBV5-1|many|TRBJ2-2|.|16
CASSLFGTGQTGELFF
TGCGCCAGCAGCTTGTTCGGGACGGGACAAACCGGGGAGCTGTTTTTT
>TRBV5-6|many|TRBJ2-5|TRBD1|15
CASSLGQGIQETQYF
TGTGCCAGCAGTCTTGGACAGGGCATTCAAGAGACCCAGTACTTC
>TRBV5-1|.|TRBJ2-3|.|13
CASSPWDSDTQYF
TGCGCCAGCAGCCCCTGGGACTCAGATACGCAGTATTTT
>TRBV12-3/TRBV12-4|.|TRBJ1-3|.|14
CASSSQNSGNTIYF
TGTGCCAGCAGTTCTCAGAACTCTGGAAACACCATATATTTT
>TRBV27|many|TRBJ2-7|.|15
CASSLFGISVDEQYF
TGTGCCAGCAGTTTATTTGGGATAAGCGTCGATGAGCAGTACTTC
>TRBV7-2|medium-sized|TRBJ2-7|.|13
CASNDPPFYEQYF
TGTGCCAGCAACGATCCGCCGTTCTACGAGCAGTACTTC
>TRBV5-6|once|TRBJ2-5|.|15
CASSFEYLDYNEQYF
TGTGCCAGCAGCTTTGAGTACCTGGACTACAATGAGCAGTACTTC
>TRBV6-1|many|TRBJ2-2|.|14
CASSPLSGTGELFF
TGTGCCAGCAGTCCCCTGTCGGGCACCGGGGAGCTGTTTTTT
>TRBV12-3/TRBV12-4|.|TRBJ2-2|TRBD2|16
CASRPLTSGGFGELFF
TGTGCCAGCAGGCCTTTGACTAGCGGGGGGTTCGGGGAGCTGTTTTTT
>TRBV7-6|few|TRBJ2-1|.|12
CASREEERGQFF
TGTGCCAGCAGGGAGGAGGAAAGGGGACAGTTCTTC
>TRBV5-3|.|TRBJ2-7|TRBD2|17
CASKRTSGTTGPNEQYF
TGTGCCAGCAAAAGGACTAGCGGGACCACGGGACCTAACGAGCAGTACTTC
>TRBV28|many|TRBJ1-1|.|12
CASSITNTEAFF
TGTGCCAGCAGTATTACGAACACTGAAGCTTTCTTT
>TRBV7-6|few|TRBJ2-3|.|13
CASSFGGSDTQYF
TGTGCTAGCAGCTTCGGCGGGTCAGATACGCAGTATTTT
>TRBV5-1|.|TRBJ1-2|.|13
CASSFQGVYGYTF
TGCGCCAGCAGCTTTCAGGGCGTCTATGGCTACACCTTC
>TRBV7-9|.|TRBJ2-4|.|13
CASSPPGWNIQYF
TGTGCCAGCAGCCCCCCTGGGTGGAACATTCAGTACTTC
>TRBV7-2|.|TRBJ2-7|.|17
CASSLGATVRSSYEQYF
TGTGCCAGCAGCTTAGGGGCTACCGTCAGGAGCTCCTACGAGCAGTACTTC
>TRBV20-1|.|TRBJ2-1|.|14
CSAQTGHLYNEQFF
TGCAGTGCTCAAACCGGACATCTCTACAATGAGCAGTTCTTC
>TRBV10-3|many|TRBJ2-7|TRBD2|19
CAISGGLAGGTSSYNEQYF
TGTGCCATCAGTGGGGGACTAGCGGGAGGGACGAGCTCCTACAATGAGCAGTACTTC
>TRBV7-9|medium-sized|TRBJ2-1|TRBD1|15
CASSNVGQGSNEQFF
TGTGCCAGCAGCAACGTGGGACAGGGTAGCAATGAGCAGTTCTTC
>TRBV6-1|few|TRBJ2-7|TRBD2|11
CASRGVYEQYF
TGTGCCAGCCGGGGGGTCTACGAGCAGTACTTC
>TRBV6-2/TRBV6-3|few|TRBJ2-3|TRBD1|14
CASRQTGNTGELYF
TGTGCCAGCAGGCAGACAGGGAACACCGGGGAGCTGTATTTT
>TRBV15|many|TRBJ2-4|TRBD1|16
CATSRVLGQKKAIQYF
TGTGCCACCAGCAGAGTCCTGGGACAGAAGAAGGCCATTCAGTACTTC
>TRBV6-1|many|TRBJ2-7|.|15
CASSERAHLSYEQYF
TGTGCCAGCAGTGAACGGGCCCACCTCTCCTACGAGCAGTACTTC
>TRBV4-1|.|TRBJ2-3|TRBD1|14
CASRAGQGLYTQYF
TGCGCCAGCAGGGCCGGACAGGGGTTGTATACGCAGTATTTT
>TRBV5-1|many|TRBJ2-1|TRBD2|18
CASSPGTSGRARDNEQFF
TGCGCCAGCAGCCCCGGGACTAGCGGGAGGGCCAGGGACAATGAGCAGTTCTTC
>TRBV12-3/TRBV12-4|.|TRBJ2-1|.|13
CASSLGLFNEQFF
TGTGCCAGCAGTTTAGGACTGTTCAATGAGCAGTTCTTC
>TRBV7-6|.|TRBJ1-1|TRBD1|13
CASRKGANTEAFF
TGTGCCAGCAGAAAGGGGGCTAACACTGAAGCTTTCTTT
>TRBV11-2|few|TRBJ2-1|TRBD2|16
CASSRRGSGGYNEQFF
TGTGCCAGCAGCCGGCGGGGGAGCGGGGGCTACAATGAGCAGTTCTTC
>TRBV7-6|medium-sized|TRBJ1-6|.|14
CASSLGGGDSPLHF
TGTGCCAGCAGCTTAGGGGGGGGGGATTCACCCCTCCACTTT
>TRBV11-1|.|TRBJ2-3|TRBD1|14
CASSTGQGTDTQYF
TGTGCCAGCAGCACTGGACAGGGCACAGATACGCAGTATTTT
>TRBV10-3|once|TRBJ2-1|TRBD1|14
CAISGRDRDNEQFF
TGTGCCATCAGTGGCCGGGACAGGGACAATGAGCAGTTCTTC
>TRBV7-2|medium-sized|TRBJ2-7|.|15
CASSFWGRGSDEQYF
TGTGCCAGCAGCTTCTGGGGAAGAGGTTCGGACGAGCAGTACTTC
>TRBV7-6|.|TRBJ2-4|.|14
CASSPGLPLGIQYF
TGTGCCAGCAGCCCGGGTTTGCCTTTGGGCATTCAGTACTTC
>TRBV7-9|few|TRBJ2-1|TRBD2|15
CASSRTSGESNEQFF
TGTGCCAGCAGCCGGACTAGCGGGGAGAGTAATGAGCAGTTCTTC